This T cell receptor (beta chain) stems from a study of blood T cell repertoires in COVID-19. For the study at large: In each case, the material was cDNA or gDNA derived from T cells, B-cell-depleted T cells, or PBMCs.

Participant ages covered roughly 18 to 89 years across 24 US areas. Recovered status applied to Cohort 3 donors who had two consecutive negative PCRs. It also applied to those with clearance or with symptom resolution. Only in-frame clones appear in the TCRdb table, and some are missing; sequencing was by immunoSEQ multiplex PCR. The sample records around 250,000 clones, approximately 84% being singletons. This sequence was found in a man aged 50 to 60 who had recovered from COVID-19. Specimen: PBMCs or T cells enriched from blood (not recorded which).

CDR3 protein: CSVGQGATPGELFF. DNA of the CDR3: TGCAGCGTGGGACAGGGGGCAACCCCCGGGGAGCTGTTTTTT. The chain carries TRBV29-1 and TRBJ2-2, with 12 bases lining up with TRBD1. From germline, CDR1 is SQVTM and CDR2 ANQGSEA. CDR3 length equals 14 residues. The V gene end was trimmed by 6 bases and the J gene end by 6 bases; junction bases not matched to a gene: 5.